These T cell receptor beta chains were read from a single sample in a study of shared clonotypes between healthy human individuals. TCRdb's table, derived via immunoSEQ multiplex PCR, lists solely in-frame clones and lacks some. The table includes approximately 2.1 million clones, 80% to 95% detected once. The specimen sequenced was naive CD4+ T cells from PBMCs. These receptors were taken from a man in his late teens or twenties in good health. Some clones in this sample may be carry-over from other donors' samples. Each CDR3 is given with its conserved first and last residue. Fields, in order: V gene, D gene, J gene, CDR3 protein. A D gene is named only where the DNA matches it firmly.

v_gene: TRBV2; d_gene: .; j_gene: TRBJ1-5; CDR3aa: CASSEFRGDQPQHF
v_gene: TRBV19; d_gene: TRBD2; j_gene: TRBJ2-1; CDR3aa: CASSIASGNSYNEQFF
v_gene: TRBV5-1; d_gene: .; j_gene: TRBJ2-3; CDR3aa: CASSLGGGKADTQYF
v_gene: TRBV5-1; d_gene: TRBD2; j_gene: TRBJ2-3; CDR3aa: CASSLEWTPGTSGRADTQYF
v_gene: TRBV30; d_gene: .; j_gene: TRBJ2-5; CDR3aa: CAWSVGQETQYF
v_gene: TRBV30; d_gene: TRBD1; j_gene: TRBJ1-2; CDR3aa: CAWRGQAINYGYTF
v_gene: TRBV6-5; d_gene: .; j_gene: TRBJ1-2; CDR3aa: CASAPSSNYGYTF
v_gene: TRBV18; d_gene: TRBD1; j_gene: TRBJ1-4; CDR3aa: CASSRATGGEKLFF
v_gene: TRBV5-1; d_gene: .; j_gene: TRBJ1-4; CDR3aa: CASSLGGGGDEKLFF
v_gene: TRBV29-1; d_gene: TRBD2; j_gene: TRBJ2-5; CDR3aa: CSVGVIAGTPQETQYF
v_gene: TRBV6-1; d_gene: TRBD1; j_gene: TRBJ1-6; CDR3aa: CASRDWTGNNSPLHF
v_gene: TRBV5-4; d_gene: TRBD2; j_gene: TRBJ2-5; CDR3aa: CASSLPEAGELQETQYF
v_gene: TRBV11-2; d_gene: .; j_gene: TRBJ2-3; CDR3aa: CASSLDPSGVYATDTQYF
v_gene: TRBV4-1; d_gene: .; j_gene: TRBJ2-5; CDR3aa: CASSLPLVRETQYF
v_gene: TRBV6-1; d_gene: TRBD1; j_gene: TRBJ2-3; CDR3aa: CASSEARQGTQYF
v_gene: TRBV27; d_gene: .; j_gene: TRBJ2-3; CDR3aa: CASRRGVVDTQYF
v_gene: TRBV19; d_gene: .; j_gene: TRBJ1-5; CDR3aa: CASTPQGSRQEYQPQHF
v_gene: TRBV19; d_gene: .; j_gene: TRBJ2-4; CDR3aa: CASSIRGVGKNIQYF
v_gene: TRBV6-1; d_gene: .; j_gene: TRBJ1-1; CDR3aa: CAISAPPRERPFTEAFF
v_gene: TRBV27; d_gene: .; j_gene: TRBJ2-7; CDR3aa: CASSLRPSASYEQYF
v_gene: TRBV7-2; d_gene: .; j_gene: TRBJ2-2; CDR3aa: CASSLGHLSGELFF
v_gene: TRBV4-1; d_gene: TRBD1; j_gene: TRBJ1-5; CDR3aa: CASSQGRQGNQPQHF
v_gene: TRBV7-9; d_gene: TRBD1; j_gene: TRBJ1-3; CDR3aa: CASSRDRGKSGNTIYF
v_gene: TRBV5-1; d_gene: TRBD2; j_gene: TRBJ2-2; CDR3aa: CASSFRSAGVNTGELFF